The 17 T cell receptor beta chains presented below share a single source sample, sequenced in a study of blood T cell repertoires in COVID-19. The assay was immunoSEQ multiplex PCR, and TCRdb's table has in-frame clones only and misses some. This sample has about 190,000 clones, with 87% found just once. Source material: peripheral blood. All receptors come from a man aged 55 to 70 with active or convalescent COVID-19.

This clone appeared a single time. The rearrangement uses TRBV30 and TRBJ1-1; weak D call: TRBD1 (6 bases). V lost 3 bases to trimming and J lost 3 bases, with 14 bases between them. Germline CDR1 and CDR2: GTSNPN and SVGIG (reference sequence). This CDR3 contains 14 residues. The CDR3 bases are TGTGCCTGGAGGGGGGCGGACAGACACACTGAAGCTTTCTTT. This codes for CAWRGADRHTEAFF.

As to this clone: The same CDR3 also results from other DNA sequences found in this sample. The rearrangement joins TRBV3-1 (or the pseudogene TRBV3-2) to TRBJ2-1; 14 bases agree with TRBD2. The CDR3 loop spans 15 amino acids. CDR1 LGHDT and CDR2 YNNKEL come from the germline V gene (reference sequence). J was trimmed by 7 bases and V by 4 bases; bases with no gene match: 3. This CDR3 reads CASSLGTSGGNEQFF. In nucleotides, the CDR3 is TGTGCCAGCAGCCTGGGGACTAGCGGGGGAAATGAGCAGTTCTTC.

This clone has a count of ten or more. The CDR3 coding sequence is TGTGCCACCAGCCCGAATGTGATAGAGTACTATGGCTACACCTTC. Translated: CATSPNVIEYYGYTF. The rearrangement links TRBV15 to TRBJ1-2, with unresolved D. V lost 5 bases and J lost 3, with 16 bases in between. CDR1 LNHNV and CDR2 YYDKDF come from the germline V gene (reference sequence). This CDR3 is built from 15 residues.

This clone was observed a few times. The CDR3, as DNA: TGTGCCAGCAGCTTAGGCCTAGCGGGGGCCTACAATGAGCAGTTCTTC. It yields the protein CASSLGLAGAYNEQFF. The chain couples TRBV11-3 to TRBJ2-1; 10 bases line up with TRBD2. V lost 1 base, J lost 2 bases, and 2 bases stayed unmatched. CDR3 length: 16 residues. CDR1 SGHNT and CDR2 YENEEA come from the germline V gene.

This rearrangement joins TRBV4-2 to TRBJ1-3; D is uncertain. Per the germline V gene, CDR1 is LGHNA and CDR2 is YNFKEQ. V was shortened by 2 bases and J by 3 bases, with 11 bases between the two germline ends. The length of the CDR3 is 15 residues. The CDR3 spells CASSQSSEDGNTIYF. The CDR3 nucleotides are TGTGCCAGCAGCCAATCTTCCGAGGATGGAAACACCATATATTTT.

This chain joins TRBV10-3 and TRBJ1-3; D unclear. Deletions cut 3 bases from V and 0 bases from J, with 9 bases between. CDR3 length equals 15 residues. Looked up from germline, CDR1 is ENHRY and CDR2 is SYGVKD. The CDR3: CAISDQTLSGNTIYF. The CDR3 DNA reads TGTGCCATCAGTGACCAGACTCTCTCTGGAAACACCATATATTTT.

This chain joins TRBV7-9 and TRBJ2-3; 7 bases align to TRBD2. Germline CDR1 reads SEHNR; CDR2 reads FQNEAQ (reference sequence). Trimming cost V 7 bases and J 1 base; bases outside gene matches: 8. The CDR3 is 15 residues long. CDR3 sequence reads: CASTNPSGRTDTQYF. The CDR3 DNA reads as TGTGCCAGCACCAACCCTAGCGGACGCACAGATACGCAGTATTTT. Together with reference TRBV7-9 and TRBJ2-3, the CDR3 gives the full variable domain: DTGVSQNPRHKITKRGQNVTFRCDPISEHNRLYWYRQTLGQGPEFLTYFQNEAQLEKSRLLSDRFSAERPKGSFSTLEIQRTEQGDSAMYLCASTNPSGRTDTQYFGPGTRLTVL.

CDR3 bases: TGTGCCAGCAGCACCGGGACTAGTTCTGGGGATACGCAGTATTTT. Encoded protein: CASSTGTSSGDTQYF. J is TRBJ2-3 and V is TRBV9; 8 bases match TRBD2. CDR3 length: 15 amino acids. The germline gives CDR1 SGDLS, CDR2 YYNGEE. V lost 4 bases and J lost 6; bases outside the gene matches: 10.

The V call is TRBV6-2 or TRBV6-3, the J call TRBJ1-5; TRBD1 matches at 7 bases. The CDR3 is 17 residues long. In germline, CDR1 is MNHEY, CDR2 SVGEGT. V dropped 2 bases and J dropped 4; count of bases not matched to a gene: 11. CDR3 in amino acids: CASSYPTGPGLNQPQHF. The DNA for the CDR3 is TGTGCCAGCAGTTACCCGACAGGGCCCGGTCTTAATCAGCCCCAGCATTTT.

The genes are TRBV7-9 and TRBJ1-2; 9 positions match TRBD1. J lost 4 bases, V lost 5 bases, and 2 bases had no gene match. Germline V gives CDR1 SEHNR, CDR2 FQNEAQ (reference sequence). The CDR3 extends over 13 amino acids. CDR3 sequence: CASSGQGSYGYTF. The CDR3 DNA is TGTGCCAGCAGCGGACAGGGGAGCTATGGCTACACCTTC.

V and J are TRBV5-4 and TRBJ2-1; unclear D gene. V was clipped by 3 bases and J by 0 bases, with 10 bases between them. Germline CDR1 reads SGHNT; CDR2 reads YYREEE (reference sequence). CDR3 length: 15 residues. CDR3 nucleotide sequence: TGTGCCAGCAGCTACCGAGGTAGCTCCTACAATGAGCAGTTCTTC. It translates to CASSYRGSSYNEQFF.

The sample holds one count of this clone. The genes are TRBV5-1 and TRBJ2-1, with 11 nucleotides matching TRBD2. From germline, CDR1 is SGHRS and CDR2 YFSETQ. CDR3 length equals 16 residues. Trimming took 1 base from V and 5 from J; bases not matched to a gene: 5. The CDR3 DNA follows: TGCGCCAGCAGCTTGCTACTAGCGGGGGCTAACAATGAGCAGTTCTTC. Translated: CASSLLLAGANNEQFF.

The sample holds one count of this clone. The V and J genes are TRBV5-1 and TRBJ2-1; 9 bases fit TRBD2. The CDR3 spans 16 residues. Unmatched junction bases numbered 7, after V lost 1 base and J lost 5 bases. Germline V gives CDR1 SGHRS, CDR2 YFSETQ. As DNA, the CDR3 is TGCGCCAGCAGCTTGACACCCCTAGCGGGGAACAATGAGCAGTTCTTC. This codes for CASSLTPLAGNNEQFF.

The chain carries TRBV5-1 and TRBJ1-2, with D uncertain. V lost 2 bases and J 4 bases, leaving 15 bases between the germline ends. CDR3 size: 15 residues. Germline V lookup: CDR1 SGHRS, CDR2 YFSETQ. The CDR3 nucleotides read TGCGCCAGCAGCTTAGGACTCGGGGAGGTCTATGGCTACACCTTC. This translates into CASSLGLGEVYGYTF.

The CDR3 DNA reads TGCGCCAGCGCCAACAGGGCCTCCTACGAGCAGTACTTC. This codes for CASANRASYEQYF. This rearrangement joins TRBV10-2 to TRBJ2-7; D is possibly TRBD1 (6 bases). Germline loops: CDR1 WSHSY, CDR2 SAAADI. V was clipped by 8 bases and J by 0 bases, with 11 bases between them. The CDR3 is made up of 13 amino acids.

The gene calls are TRBV6-5 and TRBJ2-3, with 10 bases lining up with TRBD2. V shed 6 bases and J 4 bases; nucleotides not matched to a gene: 4. Germline CDR1 is MNHEY and CDR2 is SVGAGI. The CDR3 contains 14 residues. In nucleotides, the CDR3 is TGTGCCAGCAGGTCAGCGGGGGGGTCAGATACGCAGTATTTT. Protein product: CASRSAGGSDTQYF.

V and J are TRBV6-1 and TRBJ1-4; a weak D match, TRBD1 (6 bases). The germline V gene encodes CDR1 MNHNS and CDR2 SASEGT. The CDR3 runs to 19 residues. Trimming stripped 4 bases from V and 0 bases from J, with 21 bases between. For the CDR3, the DNA is TGTGCCAGCAGTGGGGGCCACAGGGATACGAGAGCAACTAATGAAAAACTGTTTTTT. This sequence encodes CASSGGHRDTRATNEKLFF.